What follows is one T cell receptor (beta chain) and its context. This entry is derived from a study of blood T cell repertoires in COVID-19. Overall study context: Italy, Spain and the United States were the sources of the convalescent and acute COVID-19 samples. PBMCs, B-cell-depleted T cells, or T cells provided the cDNA or gDNA that made up the material.

V dropped 3 bases and J dropped 6; count of bases not matched to a gene: 4. CDR1 GTSNPN and CDR2 SVGIG come from the germline V gene (reference sequence). The CDR3 covers 13 residues. Per the original methods: For nucleated cells, counts were estimated from reference gene primer amplification. Here immunoSEQ multiplex PCR was the method, and the copy in TCRdb shows in-frame clones only, minus some. V, J and clone size reflect that table, while D and trimming were determined from the DNA. The sample includes 200,000 to 300,000 clones, approximately 86% seen only once; the top ten take over 7.5%. This sequence joins TRBV30 and TRBJ2-2; 7 nucleotides line up with TRBD1. The sample comprised peripheral blood. This receptor was obtained from a middle-aged man who had recovered from COVID-19. The CDR3 DNA reads as TGTGCCTGGAGGTCCCAGGGGGCCGGGGAGCTGTTTTTT. It specifies CAWRSQGAGELFF.